The rows below give T cell receptor beta chains drawn from one sample of a study of T cells after yellow fever vaccination. TCRdb reprocessed the 5' RACE reads with MiXCR, giving one entry per CDR3 protein. The data show 300,000 to 350,000 distinct CDR3 sequences, approximately 4.3% seen once. The starting material was PBMCs, obtained 15 days after the yellow fever booster vaccination. The source is a man in his late teens or twenties who received the YFV17D yellow fever vaccine. The CDR3 runs from the conserved cysteine through the conserved F or W. Each record gives: J gene, CDR3 length, V gene, D gene, clone size, CDR3 DNA, CDR3 protein. The D gene is left open where the match is weak. Size values are once, few and many counts, or a class for expanded clones, and some rows have none.

>TRBJ2-1|15|TRBV9|TRBD2|.
TGTGCCAGCAGCCCCCACCGGGGGGCCTACAATGAGCAGTTCTTC
CASSPHRGAYNEQFF
>TRBJ2-7|15|TRBV20-1|.|many
TGCAGTGCTACCCCCATTATTGGGGGGATCTACGAGCAGTACTTC
CSATPIIGGIYEQYF
>TRBJ1-4|14|TRBV11-2|TRBD1|many
TGTGCCAGCAGCTTACAGGACAGGGGAGAAAAACTGTTTTTT
CASSLQDRGEKLFF
>TRBJ1-5|16|TRBV19|.|many
TGTGCCAGTAGTCAAAGGGGTGGACAGATCAATCAGCCCCAGCATTTT
CASSQRGGQINQPQHF
>TRBJ2-3|17|TRBV9|TRBD2|.
TGTGCCAGCAGCCCGACTAGCGGGGGGGCTCGCACAGATACGCAGTATTTT
CASSPTSGGARTDTQYF
>TRBJ2-3|13|TRBV6-2/TRBV6-3|.|few
TGTGCCAGCAGTGTCTCCCTTATCGATACGCAGTATTTT
CASSVSLIDTQYF
>TRBJ1-2|16|TRBV7-2|TRBD1|many
TGTGCCAGCAGCTTAGGAGGACAGGGGTCGGATCGAGGCTACACCTTC
CASSLGGQGSDRGYTF
>TRBJ1-6|15|TRBV7-2|.|many
TGTGCCAGCAGCTTAGGGTCCAACTATAATTCACCCCTCCACTTT
CASSLGSNYNSPLHF
>TRBJ1-6|16|TRBV7-9|.|.
TGTGCCAGCAGCTCCAGGGGAGTTTCCTATAATTCACCCCTCCACTTT
CASSSRGVSYNSPLHF
>TRBJ1-1|15|TRBV6-5|.|many
TGTGCCAGCAGTTACTCCTGGAGGGGTGGCACTGAAGCTTTCTTT
CASSYSWRGGTEAFF
>TRBJ2-5|13|TRBV12-3/TRBV12-4|.|many
TGTGCCAGCAGTTTGGGTACTCGGGAGACCCAGTACTTC
CASSLGTRETQYF
>TRBJ1-5|15|TRBV19|.|many
TGTGCCACCACTTGGGGCTTCTATAGCAATCAGCCCCAGCATTTT
CATTWGFYSNQPQHF
>TRBJ2-7|15|TRBV7-2|.|few
TGTGCCAGCAGCTTGTACTTGGGACCTGCCTACGAGCAGTACTTC
CASSLYLGPAYEQYF
>TRBJ2-1|15|TRBV20-1|.|many
TGCAGTGCTAGAGATGGCGCTAGCTCCAACAATGAGCAGTTCTTC
CSARDGASSNNEQFF
>TRBJ1-5|13|TRBV7-2|TRBD1|few
TGTGCCAGCAGCCCGCAGGGGGCTCAGCCCCAGCATTTT
CASSPQGAQPQHF
>TRBJ2-1|15|TRBV7-2|TRBD1|few
TGTGCCAGCAGCCCCGGCAGGGGGCTAAACAATGAGCAGTTCTTC
CASSPGRGLNNEQFF
>TRBJ2-1|13|TRBV28|TRBD2|.
TGTGCCATCCTCGGGACTAGCTACAATGAGCAGTTCTTC
CAILGTSYNEQFF
>TRBJ2-1|16|TRBV6-5|.|.
TGTGCCAGCAGTTACTCGAACTCGGCTGAGGTCAATGAGCAGTTCTTC
CASSYSNSAEVNEQFF
>TRBJ2-7|16|TRBV13|.|few
TGTGCCAGCAGCTCGAGGTCAGAGGGGGTGCATTACGAGCAGTACTTC
CASSSRSEGVHYEQYF
>TRBJ2-7|16|TRBV10-3|.|many
TGTGCCATCAGTGAGTCGCCCGGCTTAAGCTCCTACGAGCAGTACTTC
CAISESPGLSSYEQYF
>TRBJ2-2|13|TRBV3-1|.|few
TGTGCCAGCAGCCAAGGTCGGGCCGGGGAGCTGTTTTTT
CASSQGRAGELFF
>TRBJ2-2|13|TRBV10-3|.|few
TGTGCCATCGGGCAGGGTAACGCCGGGGAGCTGTTTTTT
CAIGQGNAGELFF
>TRBJ2-1|16|TRBV4-3|TRBD1|many
TGCGCCAGCAGCCAAGATTGGGCAGGGGGAAACCATGAGCAGTTCTTC
CASSQDWAGGNHEQFF
>TRBJ2-3|15|TRBV5-1|.|.
TGCGCCAGCAGCTTGGGTCAGCCCGGCCCAGATACGCAGTATTTT
CASSLGQPGPDTQYF
>TRBJ1-2|14|TRBV12-3/TRBV12-4|.|many
TGTGCCAGCAAATTGAGGGGCTTCCTCTATGGCTACACCTTC
CASKLRGFLYGYTF